The 30 T cell receptor beta chains presented below share a single source sample, sequenced in a study of blood T cell repertoires in COVID-19. This table comes from immunoSEQ multiplex PCR, and its TCRdb copy is limited to in-frame clones, with some not included. Of about 130,000 clones listed, roughly 85% are singletons. The sample consisted of peripheral blood. These receptor sequences come from a human donor in a cohort sampled during active COVID-19.

This clone was detected a few times. The CDR3 reads CASSLGGDGNTIYF. In nucleotides, the CDR3 is TGTGCCAGCAGCCTCGGGGGGGATGGAAACACCATATATTTT. The chain is built from TRBV6-5 and TRBJ1-3; the D gene is possibly TRBD1 (5 bases). This CDR3 region has 14 residues. Germline V gene sequence: CDR1 MNHEY, CDR2 SVGAGI. V was cut by 6 bases and J by 3 bases, with 12 bases left in between.

The chain carries TRBV2 and TRBJ1-1; D is unresolved. Germline assignment: CDR1 SNHLY and CDR2 FYNNEI. V shed 6 bases and J shed 0 bases, with 14 bases lying between them. This CDR3 has 15 amino acids. This CDR3 reads CASRAGFPLNTEAFF. The CDR3 nucleotides read TGTGCCAGCAGGGCGGGGTTCCCTTTGAACACTGAAGCTTTCTTT.

J is TRBJ2-7 and V is TRBV7-8; 7 nucleotides agree with TRBD1. This CDR3 spans 13 amino acids. In germline, CDR1 is SGHVS, CDR2 FQNEAQ. Trimming cost V 5 bases and J 4 bases; bases outside gene matches: 5. This CDR3 is CASSGDRRYEQYV. Written as DNA, the CDR3 is TGTGCCAGCAGCGGGGACAGACGATACGAGCAGTACGTC.

The chain is built from TRBV7-9 and TRBJ1-1, with D tentatively TRBD1 (5 bases). V lost 1 base and J lost 1, with 13 bases in between. In germline, CDR1 is SEHNR, CDR2 FQNEAQ (reference sequence). This CDR3 has 16 residues. The CDR3 region is CASSLEPRAQNTEAFF. The CDR3 DNA follows: TGTGCCAGCAGCTTAGAACCCAGGGCGCAGAACACTGAAGCTTTCTTT.

This chain uses TRBV5-5 with TRBJ2-3, with 12 bases fitting TRBD2. V lost 2 bases to trimming and J lost 5 bases; unmatched junction nucleotides: 6. CDR1 and CDR2 (germline): SGHKS, YYEKEE (reference sequence). The CDR3 is 16 residues long. CDR3 sequence: CASSFGLAGLGDTQYF. The CDR3 nucleotides are TGTGCCAGCAGCTTTGGACTAGCGGGGTTAGGAGATACGCAGTATTTT.

This clone was recorded once. This rearrangement joins TRBV9 to TRBJ2-5, with 7 bases lining up with TRBD1. Germline loops: CDR1 SGDLS, CDR2 YYNGEE. The CDR3 has 15 residues. V gave up 6 bases and J gave up 2 bases; unmatched junction bases: 10. CDR3 sequence: CASTLQQGTQETQYF. The CDR3 DNA sequence: TGTGCCAGCACCTTACAACAGGGGACACAAGAGACCCAGTACTTC.

This clone came up once. This chain joins TRBV4-3 and TRBJ1-1; 9 bases are shared with TRBD1. This CDR3 contains 17 residues. V shed 0 bases and J 6 bases; nucleotides not matched to a gene: 11. Germline CDR1 reads LGHNA; CDR2 reads YSLEER. The CDR3 DNA reads TGCGCCAGCAGCCAAGATACAGGGGGCTCGTGGTCCCCTGAAGCTTTCTTT. Translating gives CASSQDTGGSWSPEAFF.

This clone was found once. The CDR3 is CASSPADSRLYQPQHF. CDR3 in DNA: TGTGCCAGCAGCCCCGCGGACAGCAGACTTTATCAGCCCCAGCATTTT. The rearrangement links TRBV3-1 (or the pseudogene TRBV3-2) to TRBJ1-5; a possible D gene is TRBD1 (6 bases). The CDR3 length is 16 residues. V was cut by 4 bases and J by 5 bases, with 18 bases left in between. Germline CDR1 reads LGHDT; CDR2 reads YNNKEL (reference sequence).

V gene TRBV6-2 or TRBV6-3 combines with J gene TRBJ1-1, with a tentative D call TRBD1 (5 bases). CDR3 length: 15 residues. CDR1 is MNHEY, CDR2 SVGEGT, per germline. Trimming took 2 bases from V and 8 from J, leaving 18 bases between them. CDR3 nucleotides: TGTGCCAGCAGTTACAACGGGGGTCGACTGGGGGAAGCTTTCTTT. This gives the protein CASSYNGGRLGEAFF.

The chain combines TRBV14 with TRBJ2-7; no clear D. V was clipped by 6 bases and J by 6 bases, with 12 bases between them. The germline gives CDR1 SGHDN, CDR2 FVKESK. This CDR3 has 12 residues. Written as DNA, the CDR3 is TGTGCCAGCAGTCCGAGCCTCGCCGAGCAGTACTTC. Protein product: CASSPSLAEQYF. Together with reference TRBV14 and TRBJ2-7, the CDR3 gives the full variable domain: EAGVTQFPSHSVIEKGQTVTLRCDPISGHDNLYWYRRVMGKEIKFLLHFVKESKQDESGMPNNRFLAERTGGTYSTLKVQPAELEDSGVYFCASSPSLAEQYFGPGTRLTVT.

The V and J genes are TRBV20-1 and TRBJ2-1, with 8 positions matching TRBD2. V lost 3 bases to trimming and J lost 4 bases; unmatched junction nucleotides: 8. This CDR3 spans 15 amino acids. Per the germline V gene, CDR1 is DFQATT and CDR2 is SNEGSKA (reference sequence). CDR3 sequence: CSASDFAGGYNEQFF. In DNA form, the CDR3 reads TGCAGTGCTAGTGATTTTGCGGGGGGATACAATGAGCAGTTCTTC.

The chain recombines TRBV5-1 with TRBJ2-3, with D possibly matching TRBD2 (6 bases). This CDR3 comprises 14 residues. Germline V CDR1 and CDR2: SGHRS, YFSETQ. Trimming pared 2 bases from V and 10 bases from J, leaving 17 bases between. The CDR3 protein is CASSLGPAGTSQYF. CDR3 coding DNA: TGCGCCAGCAGCTTAGGGCCGGCCGGGACTTCGCAGTATTTT.

The gene calls are TRBV5-1 and TRBJ2-2, with 8 bases identical to TRBD1. This CDR3 is 15 amino acids long. Germline V lookup: CDR1 SGHRS, CDR2 YFSETQ. Trimming removed 3 bases from V and 6 bases from J; junction bases left unmatched: 7. The CDR3 coding sequence is TGCGCCAGCAGCTCCCGGACAGGGAAAGCCGGGGAGCTGTTTTTT. Amino acid sequence: CASSSRTGKAGELFF.

This clone was seen only a few times. CDR3 DNA sequence: TGTGCCAGCAGCGTAGTGTGGACAGGGATCGGGGAGCTGTTTTTT. Amino acid sequence: CASSVVWTGIGELFF. V usage is TRBV9 and J usage is TRBJ2-2; 8 positions match TRBD1. The germline V gene has CDR1 SGDLS and CDR2 YYNGEE. The CDR3 runs 15 residues. Unmatched junction bases numbered 5, after V lost 0 bases and J lost 7 bases.

The chain joins TRBV7-2 to TRBJ1-1; 7 nucleotides match TRBD1. Germline V gene lookup returns CDR1 SGHTA and CDR2 FQGNSA. This CDR3 spans 14 amino acids. Trimming cost V 4 bases and J 5 bases; bases outside gene matches: 7. The CDR3 DNA reads as TGTGCCAGCAGCTCACCGGCAGGGGGGACTGAAGCTTTCTTT. It translates to CASSSPAGGTEAFF.

V usage is TRBV6-5 and J usage is TRBJ1-1; 7 nucleotides match TRBD1. The CDR3 has 13 amino acids. Trimming removed 5 bases from V and 4 bases from J; junction bases left unmatched: 4. Germline V gene lookup returns CDR1 MNHEY and CDR2 SVGAGI. CDR3 in DNA: TGTGCCAGCAGTCAACAGGGGATCACTGAAGCTTTCTTT. This encodes CASSQQGITEAFF.

This clone appeared once. The genes are TRBV6-5 and TRBJ1-2; the D is unclear. The germline V gene encodes CDR1 MNHEY and CDR2 SVGAGI. V gave up 1 base and J gave up 3 bases, with 12 bases separating them. There are 15 residues in the CDR3. This chain's CDR3 is CASSYLGGGDYGYTF. Here the CDR3 DNA reads TGTGCCAGCAGTTACTTAGGTGGAGGAGACTATGGCTACACCTTC.

V gene TRBV24-1 combines with J gene TRBJ2-5; D gene uncertain. The CDR3 is made up of 14 amino acids. V lost 3 bases and J lost 4, with 11 bases in between. Germline assignment: CDR1 KGHDR and CDR2 SFDVKD. The DNA of the CDR3 is TGTGCCACCAGTGATAATGGCCTTGTAGAGACCCAGTACTTC. Protein product: CATSDNGLVETQYF.

The chain has TRBV27 and TRBJ2-1, with a possible D match to TRBD2 (5 bases). Trimming left V 5 bases short and J 4 bases short, with 9 bases between. The CDR3 covers 13 residues. Germline V gene lookup returns CDR1 MNHEY and CDR2 SMNVEV (reference sequence). Here the CDR3 DNA reads TGTGCCAGCAGTAGAGAGGGTTACAATGAGCAGTTCTTC. Its translation is CASSREGYNEQFF.

This chain connects TRBV6-2 or TRBV6-3 to TRBJ2-1; 8 bases align to TRBD2. The CDR3 has 12 amino acids. With 6 bases clipped from V and 15 bases from J, the junction kept 10 bases outside the gene matches. Looked up from germline, CDR1 is MNHEY and CDR2 is SVGEGT. CDR3 DNA: TGTGCCAGCAGCCGCCTAAGCGGGAGAGTGTTCTTC. Translating gives CASSRLSGRVFF.

The chain links TRBV2 to TRBJ2-1; 8 bases fit TRBD1. The J segment lost 7 bases and the V segment lost 6 bases, leaving 5 bases of the junction unmatched. This CDR3 comprises 13 residues. Germline CDR1 and CDR2: SNHLY and FYNNEI. This CDR3 is CASRSTGGNEQFF. CDR3 sequence (DNA): TGTGCCAGCAGATCAACAGGGGGAAATGAGCAGTTCTTC.

The chain recombines TRBV7-3 with TRBJ2-2; maybe TRBD1 (7 bases). CDR1 SGHTA and CDR2 FQGTGA come from the germline V gene. The CDR3 loop spans 16 amino acids. Trimming stripped 2 bases from V and 2 bases from J, with 12 bases between. The chain's CDR3 is CASSLRGTANTGELFF. The CDR3 bases are TGTGCCAGCAGCTTACGGGGGACAGCCAACACCGGGGAGCTGTTTTTT.

This clone was detected a few times. V usage is TRBV4-2 and J usage is TRBJ1-2; a weak D match, TRBD1 (6 bases). Looked up from germline, CDR1 is LGHNA and CDR2 is YNFKEQ. V was clipped by 3 bases and J by 7 bases, with 12 bases between them. This CDR3 is built from 13 residues. The CDR3 is CASSQTRDTGYTF. CDR3 coding DNA: TGTGCCAGCAGCCAGACCCGGGACACTGGCTACACCTTC.

This chain connects TRBV2 to TRBJ2-3; TRBD1 might be the D (5 bases). Trimming shortened V by 2 bases and J by 1 base, and 13 bases separated the two germline ends. Germline assignment: CDR1 SNHLY and CDR2 FYNNEI. This CDR3 is built from 16 residues. DNA for the CDR3: TGTGCCAGCAGTGAAACACAGACAGTCGGCACAGATACGCAGTATTTT. As protein: CASSETQTVGTDTQYF.

The chain has TRBV6-6 and TRBJ1-1; 7 positions match TRBD1. The CDR3 is 12 residues long. V gave up 5 bases and J gave up 11 bases; unmatched junction bases: 8. Per the germline V gene, CDR1 is MNHNY and CDR2 is SVGAGI (reference sequence). Written as DNA, the CDR3 is TGTGCCAGCAGTCCAACACAGGGGTTGGCTTTCTTT. Its translation is CASSPTQGLAFF.

The chain links TRBV9 to TRBJ2-1; the D gene is possibly TRBD2 (5 bases). The CDR3 covers 15 residues. Germline-derived CDR1 and CDR2 are SGDLS and YYNGEE. The V end was cut by 0 bases, the J end by 4 bases, with 11 bases between. In DNA, the CDR3 is TGTGCCAGCAGCGTAGTTTCCAGCGGATACAATGAGCAGTTCTTC. Translated: CASSVVSSGYNEQFF.

The chain carries TRBV27 and TRBJ2-2; a weak D match, TRBD2 (5 bases). Trimming cost V 6 bases and J 7 bases, with 18 bases left between them. From germline, CDR1 is MNHEY and CDR2 SMNVEV (reference sequence). The CDR3 totals 15 residues. In nucleotides, the CDR3 is TGTGCCAGCAGCCGCCGGGATCCGTTACGCGGGGAGCTGTTTTTT. This encodes CASSRRDPLRGELFF.

The chain uses TRBV30 and TRBJ1-5, with 7 bases aligning to TRBD1. This CDR3 has 16 residues. J lost 7 bases, V lost 1 base, and 13 bases had no gene match. The germline gives CDR1 GTSNPN, CDR2 SVGIG (reference sequence). The CDR3 coding sequence is TGTGCCTGGAGTGAATTTGGGGCTAGCAGGGGGCAGCCCCAGCATTTT. It yields the protein CAWSEFGASRGQPQHF.

The chain has TRBV15 and TRBJ2-1; TRBD2 aligns across 8 bases. Germline V gene sequence: CDR1 LNHNV, CDR2 YYDKDF (reference sequence). The CDR3 has 14 residues. V lost 6 bases, J lost 7 bases, and 8 bases stayed unmatched. The CDR3 is CATRPGLGMNEQFF. Here the CDR3 DNA reads TGTGCCACCAGACCGGGACTAGGGATGAATGAGCAGTTCTTC.

The rearrangement uses TRBV19 and TRBJ2-1, with 12 bases matching TRBD2. The CDR3 is 17 residues long. Losses at the gene ends were 4 bases for V and 2 bases for J; bases not matched to a gene: 6. Germline V CDR1 and CDR2: LNHDA, SQIVND (reference sequence). CDR3 nucleotides: TGTGCCAGTAGTACTCCCAGACTAGCGGGGGCCTACAATGAGCAGTTCTTC. This gives the protein CASSTPRLAGAYNEQFF.